The 2 T cell receptor beta chains in this list originate from one sample, sequenced in a study of liver allograft versus peripheral blood T cells. Study at large: Transplanted-liver T cell receptor repertoires were compared with recipients' peripheral blood repertoires.

TCRdb used MiXCR to reprocess the reads, holding one entry per CDR3 protein. The sample records about 8,400 distinct CDR3 sequences, about 15% being singletons. The source of these receptors is a human patient who had a liver transplant. Part of the T cells may come from the graft donor.

This clonotype is classed as medium-sized (0.01 to 0.1%). The chain uses TRBV28 and TRBJ1-2; no clear D gene. The length of the CDR3 is 13 residues. The V gene lost 1 base and the J gene lost 3 bases, with 6 bases spanning the gap. Germline V gene lookup returns CDR1 MDHEN and CDR2 SYDVKM. In DNA, the CDR3 is TGTGCCAGCAGTTTATTGGCAGACTATGGCTACACCTTC. It yields the protein CASSLLADYGYTF.

This sequence joins TRBV4-2 and TRBJ2-1; no firm D call. The germline V gene has CDR1 LGHNA and CDR2 YNFKEQ. Trimming took 0 bases from V and 3 from J, leaving 12 bases between them. The CDR3 covers 16 residues. The CDR3 coding sequence is TGTGCCAGCAGCCAAGAGGTGGGAACGGTCTACAATGAGCAGTTCTTC. Its protein product is CASSQEVGTVYNEQFF.